This TCR beta chain was retrieved from a study of cytomegalovirus exposure and HLA in healthy donors. General study points: Cytomegalovirus association was listed for about 150 TCR beta chains.

In its sample, this clone was seen a few times. Antigen unknown. TCRdb's copy holds only in-frame clones and misses some; the assay was immunoSEQ multiplex PCR. This sample has roughly 70,000 clones, with approximately 90% found just once. V was clipped by 5 bases and J by 5 bases; unmatched bases: 6. In germline, CDR1 is MNHNS, CDR2 SASEGT. The CDR3 covers 13 residues. This rearrangement joins TRBV6-1 to TRBJ2-7; 7 nucleotides match TRBD2. The source material was PBMCs. This clonotype originated in a woman younger than 30 in good health and CMV-seropositive. CDR3 nucleotide sequence: TGTGCCAGCAGTTATGGACTAGATGACGAGCAGTACTTC. This translates into CASSYGLDDEQYF.